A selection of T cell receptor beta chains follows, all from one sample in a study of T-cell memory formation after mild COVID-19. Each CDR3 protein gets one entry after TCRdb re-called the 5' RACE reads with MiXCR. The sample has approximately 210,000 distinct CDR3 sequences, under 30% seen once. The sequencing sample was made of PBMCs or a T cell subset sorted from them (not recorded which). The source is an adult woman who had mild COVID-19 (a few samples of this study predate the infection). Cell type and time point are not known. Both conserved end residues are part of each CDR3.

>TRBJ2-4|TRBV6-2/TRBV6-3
CASSYSGRAKNIQYF
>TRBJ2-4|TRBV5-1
CASSLGTGSSAKNIQYF
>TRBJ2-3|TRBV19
CASSTSRQDPSTDTQYF
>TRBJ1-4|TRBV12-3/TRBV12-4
CASSLGGGSGNEKLFF
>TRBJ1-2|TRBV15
CATSRDHTGTGGAYGYTF
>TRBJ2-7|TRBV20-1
CSAREWAIQSYEQYF
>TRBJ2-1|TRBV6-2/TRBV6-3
CASSGPGLRFF
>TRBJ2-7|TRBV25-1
CASSVGDRVEQYF
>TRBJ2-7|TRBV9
CASSQTTGSAYEQYF
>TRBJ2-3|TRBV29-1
CSVGGQGADTQYF
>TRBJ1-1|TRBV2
CASNRDFTEAFF
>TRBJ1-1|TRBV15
CATSRETNRESEAFF
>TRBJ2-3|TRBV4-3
CASSQARTSGSTDTQYF
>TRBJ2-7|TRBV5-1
CASSLSGRSSYEQYF
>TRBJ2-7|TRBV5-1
CASSSDQSYEQYF
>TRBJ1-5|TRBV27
CASSFLNQPQHF
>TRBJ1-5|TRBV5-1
CASSFGTGEPDNQPQHF
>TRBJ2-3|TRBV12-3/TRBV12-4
CASRASGGRRDTQYF
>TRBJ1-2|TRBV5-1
CASSPRTDRPYGYTF
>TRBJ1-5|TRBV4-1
CASSQWTVSNQPQHF
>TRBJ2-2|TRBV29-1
CSVDTGTGNTGELFF
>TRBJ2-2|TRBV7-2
CASSLAPLSSGELFF
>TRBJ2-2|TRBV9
CASSVEGYATGELFF
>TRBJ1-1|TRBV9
CASSVEGPGSETEAFF
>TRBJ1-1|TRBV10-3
CATRDSVSRGTEAFF
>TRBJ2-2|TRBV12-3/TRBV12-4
CASTYDRNTGELFF
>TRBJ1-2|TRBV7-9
CASSVSSGTEVYGYTF
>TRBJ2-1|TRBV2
CASSRGDYNEQFF
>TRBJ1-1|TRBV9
CASSVAEGTEAFF
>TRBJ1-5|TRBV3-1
CASSHRLDQPQHF
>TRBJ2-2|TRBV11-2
CASSLKTGTGLRTGELFF
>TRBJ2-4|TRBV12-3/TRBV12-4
CASSLAAGKNIQYF
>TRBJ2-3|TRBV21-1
CASSKALSSRTNTDTQYF
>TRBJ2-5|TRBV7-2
CASSLGSRETQYF
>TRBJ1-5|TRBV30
CAWSSGFNSNQPQHF
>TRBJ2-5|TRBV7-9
CASSPRGSYRLQETQYF
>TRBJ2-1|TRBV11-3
CASSPTGLAREQFF
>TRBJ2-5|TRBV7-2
CASSLAGQGETQYF
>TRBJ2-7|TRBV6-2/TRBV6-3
CASSRGGQGYEQYF
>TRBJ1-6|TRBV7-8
CASSFGRYNSPLHF
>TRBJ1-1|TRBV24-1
CATSRGNEAFF
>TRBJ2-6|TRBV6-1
CASSEATGAGANVLTF
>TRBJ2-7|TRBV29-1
CSAGEIAYEQYF
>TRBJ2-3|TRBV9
CASSVRLGAGVPDTQYF
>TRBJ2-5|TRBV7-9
CASSFTGTGGGKTQYF
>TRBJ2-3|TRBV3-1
CASSQDLVVTDTQYF
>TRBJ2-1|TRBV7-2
CASSLKASGSNEQFF
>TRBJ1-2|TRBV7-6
CASSFDPGQGLGGYTF
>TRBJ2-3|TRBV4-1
CASSQEGTDTQYF
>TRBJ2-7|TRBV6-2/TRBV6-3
CASRRIAGGGSYEQYF
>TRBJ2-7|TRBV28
CASSLGAGQYF
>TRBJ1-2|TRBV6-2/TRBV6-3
CASSFVRTAIGYTF
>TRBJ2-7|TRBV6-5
CASRLDLRWDEQYF
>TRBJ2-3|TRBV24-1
CATSDWIAGASDTQYF
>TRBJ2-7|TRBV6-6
CASSYSKPIAYEQYF